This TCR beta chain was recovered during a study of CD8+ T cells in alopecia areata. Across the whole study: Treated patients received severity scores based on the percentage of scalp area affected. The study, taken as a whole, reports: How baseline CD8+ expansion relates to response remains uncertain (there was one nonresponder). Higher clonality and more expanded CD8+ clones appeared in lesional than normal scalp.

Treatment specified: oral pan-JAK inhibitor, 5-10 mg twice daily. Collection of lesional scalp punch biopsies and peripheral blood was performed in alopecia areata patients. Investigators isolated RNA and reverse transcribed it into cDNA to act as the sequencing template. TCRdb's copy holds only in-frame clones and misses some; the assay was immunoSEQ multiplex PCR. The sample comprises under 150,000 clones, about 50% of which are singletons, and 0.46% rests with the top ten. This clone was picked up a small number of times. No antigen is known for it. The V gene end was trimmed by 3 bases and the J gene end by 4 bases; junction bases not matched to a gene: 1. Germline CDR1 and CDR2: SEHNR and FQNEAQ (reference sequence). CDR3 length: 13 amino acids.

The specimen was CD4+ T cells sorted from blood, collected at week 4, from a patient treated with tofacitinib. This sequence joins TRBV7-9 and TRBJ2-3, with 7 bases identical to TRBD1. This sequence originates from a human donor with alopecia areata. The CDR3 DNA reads TGTGCCAGCAGCTTTGGGACAGCAGATACGCAGTATTTT. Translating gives CASSFGTADTQYF. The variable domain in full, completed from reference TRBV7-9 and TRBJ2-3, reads DTGVSQNPRHKITKRGQNVTFRCDPISEHNRLYWYRQTLGQGPEFLTYFQNEAQLEKSRLLSDRFSAERPKGSFSTLEIQRTEQGDSAMYLCASSFGTADTQYFGPGTRLTVL.